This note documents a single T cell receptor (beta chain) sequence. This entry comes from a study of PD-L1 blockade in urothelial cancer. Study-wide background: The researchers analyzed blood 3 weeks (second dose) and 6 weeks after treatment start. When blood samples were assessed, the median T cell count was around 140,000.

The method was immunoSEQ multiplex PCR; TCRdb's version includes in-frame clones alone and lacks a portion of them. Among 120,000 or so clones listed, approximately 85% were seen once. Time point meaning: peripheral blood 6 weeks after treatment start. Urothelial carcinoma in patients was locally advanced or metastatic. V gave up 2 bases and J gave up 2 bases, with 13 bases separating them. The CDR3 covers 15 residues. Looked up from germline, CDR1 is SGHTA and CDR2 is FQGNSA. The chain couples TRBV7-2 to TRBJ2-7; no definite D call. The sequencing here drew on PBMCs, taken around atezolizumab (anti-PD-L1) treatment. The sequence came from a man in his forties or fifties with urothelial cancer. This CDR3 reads CASSLTGGSTYEQYF. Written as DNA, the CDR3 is TGTGCCAGCAGCTTAACTGGCGGTTCAACCTACGAGCAGTACTTC.